This note documents a single T cell receptor beta chain sequence. The antigen remains unidentified. Sequencing was performed with immunoSEQ multiplex PCR; in TCRdb, only in-frame clones are kept and a portion is missing. Of some 2,400,000 clones in the sample, 95% were seen once. This record belongs to a study of shared clonotypes between healthy human individuals. General study findings and limits: Around 4.7% of naive CD4 clonotypes were shared across several donors.

The CDR3 sequence is 13 residues long. Per the germline V gene, CDR1 is SGHAT and CDR2 is FQNNGV. Deletions cut 5 bases from V and 7 bases from J, with 12 bases between. This sequence was found in a man between 18 and 29 years old in good health. Sequencing was carried out using naive CD4+ T cells sorted from blood. The sample's subset: CD45RA+ positively selected. This chain links TRBV11-2 with TRBJ2-1, with D possibly TRBD2 on 6 matching bases. The CDR3 is CASSLGRGNEQFF. In DNA form, the CDR3 reads TGTGCCAGCAGCCTCGGACGGGGGAATGAGCAGTTCTTC.